This T cell receptor (beta chain) appears in the sequencing data of a study of blood T cell repertoires in COVID-19. Study-wide context: The United States, Italy and Spain supplied acute and convalescent COVID-19 samples. T cells, B-cell-depleted T cells, or PBMCs supplied cDNA or gDNA.

In the study's own analysis: Amplification of reference gene primers provided the estimated nucleated cell counts. Method: immunoSEQ multiplex PCR; TCRdb's copy keeps in-frame clones and lacks some. V and J calls and clone size are copied from that table; D and trimming were computed from the DNA. The sample holds some 50,000 clones, about 78% seen once. Sequences were obtained from peripheral blood. This TCR was sampled from a human donor in a cohort sampled during active COVID-19.

This CDR3 is CASSRALNTEAFF. The CDR3 DNA reads TGTGCCAGCAGCCGGGCCTTGAACACTGAAGCTTTCTTT. This chain links TRBV3-1 (or the pseudogene TRBV3-2) with TRBJ1-1, with D hard to call. The CDR3 length is 13 residues. Germline CDR1 reads LGHDT; CDR2 reads YNNKEL (reference sequence). Trimming took 4 bases from V and 0 from J, leaving 6 bases between them.